This T cell receptor beta chain appears in the sequencing data of a study of vaccination effects on CD4 cells after COVID-19. Germline values: CDR1 SEHNR, CDR2 FQNEAQ (reference sequence). Trimming took 1 base from V and 1 from J, leaving 10 bases between them. This CDR3 contains 15 residues. Only in-frame clones appear in the TCRdb table, and some are missing; sequencing was by immunoSEQ multiplex PCR. This table holds over 30,000 clones, around 80% found once. Antigen-specific CD4+ T cells were expanded with viral peptide pools in the ViraFEST assay before sequencing. Following 10 days of culture, CD4+ T cells were isolated. All study participants received two doses of BNT162b2 or mRNA-1273 vaccine. Approximately 1.9 million PBMC per well were cultured with approximately 10 IU/ml IL-2 and roughly 10 ug/ml peptides. On this clone itself: Antigen specificity is unknown.

This chain links TRBV7-9 with TRBJ2-5, with no clear D. The source is a human donor who received a COVID-19 vaccine. Some clones in this sample may be carry-over from other donors' samples. The material was CD4+ T cells from PBMCs cultured with HCoV-NL63 spike peptides, obtained after COVID-19 vaccination. The CDR3 DNA reads as TGTGCCAGCAGCTTAGGGGCCGGGTTCCAAGAGACCCAGTACTTC. Amino acid sequence: CASSLGAGFQETQYF.